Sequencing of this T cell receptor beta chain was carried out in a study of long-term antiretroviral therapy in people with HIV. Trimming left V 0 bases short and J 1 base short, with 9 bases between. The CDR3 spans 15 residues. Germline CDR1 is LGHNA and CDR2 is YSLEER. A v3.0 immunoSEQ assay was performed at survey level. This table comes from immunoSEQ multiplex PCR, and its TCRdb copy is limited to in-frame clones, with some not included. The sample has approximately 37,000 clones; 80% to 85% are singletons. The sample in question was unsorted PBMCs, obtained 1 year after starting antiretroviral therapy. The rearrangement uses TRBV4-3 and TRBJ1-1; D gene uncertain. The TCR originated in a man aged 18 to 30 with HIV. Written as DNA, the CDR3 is TGCGCCAGCAGCCAAGATCTAACGGGGAACACTGAAGCTTTCTTT. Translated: CASSQDLTGNTEAFF.